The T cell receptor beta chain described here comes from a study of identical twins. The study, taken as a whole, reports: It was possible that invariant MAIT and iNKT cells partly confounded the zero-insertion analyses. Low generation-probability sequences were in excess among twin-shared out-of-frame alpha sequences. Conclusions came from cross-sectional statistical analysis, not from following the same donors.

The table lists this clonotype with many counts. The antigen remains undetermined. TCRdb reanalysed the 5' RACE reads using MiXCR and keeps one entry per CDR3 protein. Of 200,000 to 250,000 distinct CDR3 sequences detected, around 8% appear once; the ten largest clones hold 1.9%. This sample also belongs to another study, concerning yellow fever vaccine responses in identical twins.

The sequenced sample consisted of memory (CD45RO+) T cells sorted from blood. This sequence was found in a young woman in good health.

CDR3: CSARLGARRGYNEQFF. The CDR3 DNA sequence: TGCAGTGCCCGTTTGGGAGCGCGACGAGGGTACAATGAGCAGTTCTTC. The rearrangement joins TRBV20-1 to TRBJ2-1; D is possibly TRBD2 (5 bases). This CDR3 comprises 16 residues. CDR1 is DFQATT and CDR2 is SNEGSKA in the germline V gene (reference sequence). The ends were cut back, 6 bases at V and 4 bases at J, with 22 bases in the middle.